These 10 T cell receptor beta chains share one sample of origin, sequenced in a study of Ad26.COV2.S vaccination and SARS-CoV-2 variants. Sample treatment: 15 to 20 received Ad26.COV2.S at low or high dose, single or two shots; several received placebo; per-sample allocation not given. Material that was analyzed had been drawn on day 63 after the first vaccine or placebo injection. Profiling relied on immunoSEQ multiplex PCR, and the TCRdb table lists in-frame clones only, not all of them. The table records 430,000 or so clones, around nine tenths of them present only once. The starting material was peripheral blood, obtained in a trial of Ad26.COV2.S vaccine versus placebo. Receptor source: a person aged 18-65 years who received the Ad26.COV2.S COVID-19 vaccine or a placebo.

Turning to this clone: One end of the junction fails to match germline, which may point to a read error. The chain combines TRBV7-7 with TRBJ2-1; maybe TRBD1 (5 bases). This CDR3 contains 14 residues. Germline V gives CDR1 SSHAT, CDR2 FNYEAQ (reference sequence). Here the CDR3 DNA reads TGTGCTAGCAGCCCAGGGTCCTTCTACAATGAGCAGTTCTTC. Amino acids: CASSPGSFYNEQFF.

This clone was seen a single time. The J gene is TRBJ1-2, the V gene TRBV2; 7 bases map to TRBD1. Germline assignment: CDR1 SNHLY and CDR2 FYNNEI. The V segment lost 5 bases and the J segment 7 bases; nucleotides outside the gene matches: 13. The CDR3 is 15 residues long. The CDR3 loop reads CASSRTDRALLGYTF. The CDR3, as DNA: TGTGCCAGCAGTCGAACCGACAGGGCCCTCCTTGGCTACACCTTC.

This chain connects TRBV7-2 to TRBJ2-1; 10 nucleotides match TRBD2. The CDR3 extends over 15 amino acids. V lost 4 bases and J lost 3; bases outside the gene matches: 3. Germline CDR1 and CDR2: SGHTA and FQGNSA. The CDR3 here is CASSSRTSGYNEQFF. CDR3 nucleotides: TGTGCCAGCAGCTCACGGACTAGCGGCTACAATGAGCAGTTCTTC.

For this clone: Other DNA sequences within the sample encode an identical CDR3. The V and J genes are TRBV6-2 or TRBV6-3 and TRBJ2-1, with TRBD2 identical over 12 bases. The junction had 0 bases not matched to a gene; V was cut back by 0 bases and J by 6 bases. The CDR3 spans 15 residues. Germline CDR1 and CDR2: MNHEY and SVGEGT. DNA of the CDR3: TGTGCCAGCAGTTACTCACTAGCGGGAGGCAATGAGCAGTTCTTC. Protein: CASSYSLAGGNEQFF.

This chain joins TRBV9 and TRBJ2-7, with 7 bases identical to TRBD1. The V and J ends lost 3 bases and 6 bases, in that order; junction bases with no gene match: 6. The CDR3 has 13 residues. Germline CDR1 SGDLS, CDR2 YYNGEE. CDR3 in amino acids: CASSADRVGEQYF. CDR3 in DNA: TGTGCCAGCAGCGCAGACAGGGTGGGCGAGCAGTACTTC. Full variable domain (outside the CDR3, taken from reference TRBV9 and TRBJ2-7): DSGVTQTPKHLITATGQRVTLRCSPRSGDLSVYWYQQSLDQGLQFLIQYYNGEERAKGNILERFSAQQFPDLHSELNLSSLELGDSALYFCASSADRVGEQYFGPGTRLTVT.

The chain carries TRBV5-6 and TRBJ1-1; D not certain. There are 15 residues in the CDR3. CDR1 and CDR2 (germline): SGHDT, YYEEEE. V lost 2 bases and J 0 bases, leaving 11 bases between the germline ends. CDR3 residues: CASSLLRDMNTEAFF. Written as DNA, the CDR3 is TGTGCCAGCAGCTTACTTAGGGATATGAACACTGAAGCTTTCTTT.

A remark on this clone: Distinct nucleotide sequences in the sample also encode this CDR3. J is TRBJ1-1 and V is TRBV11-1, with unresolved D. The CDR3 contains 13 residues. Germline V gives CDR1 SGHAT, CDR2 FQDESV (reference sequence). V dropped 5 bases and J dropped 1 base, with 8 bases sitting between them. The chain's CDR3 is CASSRTENTEAFF. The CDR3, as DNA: TGTGCCAGCAGCCGCACAGAGAACACTGAAGCTTTCTTT.

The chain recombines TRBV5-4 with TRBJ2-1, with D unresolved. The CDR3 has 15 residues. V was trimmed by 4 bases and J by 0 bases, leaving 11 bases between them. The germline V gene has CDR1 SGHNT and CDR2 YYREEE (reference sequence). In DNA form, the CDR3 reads TGTGCCAGCAGCATAGACAACGACTCCTACAATGAGCAGTTCTTC. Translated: CASSIDNDSYNEQFF. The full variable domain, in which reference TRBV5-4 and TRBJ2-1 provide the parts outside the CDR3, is ETGVTQSPTHLIKTRGQQVTLRCSSQSGHNTVSWYQQALGQGPQFIFQYYREEENGRGNFPPRFSGLQFPNYSSELNVNALELDDSALYLCASSIDNDSYNEQFFGPGTRLTVL.

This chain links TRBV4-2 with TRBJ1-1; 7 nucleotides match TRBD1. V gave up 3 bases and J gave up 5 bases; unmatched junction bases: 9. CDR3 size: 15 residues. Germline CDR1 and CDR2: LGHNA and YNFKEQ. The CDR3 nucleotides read TGTGCCAGCAGCCAGCTAGCAGGGGGGGAAACTGAAGCTTTCTTT. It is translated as CASSQLAGGETEAFF.

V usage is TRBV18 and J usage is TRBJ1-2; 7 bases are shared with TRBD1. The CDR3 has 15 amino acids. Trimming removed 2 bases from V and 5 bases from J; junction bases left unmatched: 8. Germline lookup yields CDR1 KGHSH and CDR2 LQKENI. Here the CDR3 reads CASSPSEGAGYGYTF. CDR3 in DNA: TGTGCCAGCTCACCATCCGAGGGGGCCGGGTATGGCTACACCTTC.